The clone carrying this T cell receptor beta chain came up a few times. The antigen remains undetermined. The germline gene is not matched at one end of the junction; a read error may be the cause. The PCR ran on 60 Vbeta and 13 Jbeta primers. TCRdb's table, derived via immunoSEQ multiplex PCR, lists solely in-frame clones and lacks some. The repertoire holds approximately 290,000 clones, with roughly 80% as singletons. These data come from a study of cytomegalovirus exposure and HLA in healthy donors. Germline CDR1 SGHTA, CDR2 FQGNSA. CDR3 length: 14 amino acids. Points from the study as a whole: In terms of immune exposure information, only CMV serostatus was available.

This TCR derives from a girl under 10 years old in good health and CMV-seronegative. This rearrangement joins TRBV7-2 to TRBJ2-7; 11 nucleotides line up with TRBD2. Source material: PBMCs. The CDR3 nucleotides read TGTGCCAGCAGCCCGCTCCCCCGTGCTAGCGGGGGGAACTTC. Its translation: CASSPLPRASGGNF. The whole variable domain, remainder taken from reference TRBV7-2 and TRBJ2-7, is GAGVSQSPSNKVTEKGKDVELRCDPISGHTALYWYRQSLGQGLEFLIYFQGNSAPDKSGLPSDRFSAERTGGSVSTLTIQRTQQEDSAVYLCASSPLPRASGGNFGPGTRLTVT.